This passage covers 23 T cell receptor beta chains from one sample sequenced in a study of cytomegalovirus exposure and HLA in healthy donors. Sequencing used immunoSEQ multiplex PCR; TCRdb keeps in-frame clones, though not all of them. The sample has approximately 270,000 clones, 90% seen once. Material for sequencing was PBMCs. The receptors shown here come from a woman aged 18 to 35 in good health and CMV-seronegative.

The V call is TRBV4-2, the J call TRBJ2-5; 13 nucleotides align to TRBD2. The CDR3 is 17 amino acids. Trimming cost V 1 base and J 5 bases; bases outside gene matches: 7. Germline V lookup: CDR1 LGHNA, CDR2 YNFKEQ. The CDR3 nucleotides are TGTGCCAGCAGCCAAGGGACTAGCGGGGGAGTAGGGGAGACCCAGTACTTC. Translated: CASSQGTSGGVGETQYF.

The J gene is TRBJ1-5, the V gene TRBV5-1; 9 bases are shared with TRBD1. In germline, CDR1 is SGHRS, CDR2 YFSETQ. The length of the CDR3 is 16 residues. Trimming at V came to 4 bases and at J to 3 bases, leaving 8 bases not matched to a gene. CDR3 sequence reads: CASSLGGTGLNQPQHF. CDR3 coding DNA: TGCGCCAGCAGCCTCGGGGGGACAGGGCTCAATCAGCCCCAGCATTTT. The whole variable domain, remainder taken from reference TRBV5-1 and TRBJ1-5, is KAGVTQTPRYLIKTRGQQVTLSCSPISGHRSVSWYQQTPGQGLQFLFEYFSETQRNKGNFPGRFSGRQFSNSRSEMNVSTLELGDSALYLCASSLGGTGLNQPQHFGDGTRLSIL.

This chain joins TRBV28 and TRBJ1-3; a weak D match, TRBD1 (6 bases). CDR3 length: 16 amino acids. CDR1 is MDHEN and CDR2 is SYDVKM in the germline V gene. V was clipped by 2 bases and J by 4 bases, with 15 bases between them. The CDR3 coding sequence is TGTGCCAGCAGTTTACTGACAGGTTCTTCCGGAAACACCATATATTTT. Translating gives CASSLLTGSSGNTIYF.

The CDR3 sequence is CASSLLYGWSTGELFF. The CDR3 DNA follows: TGTGCCAGCAGCTTATTATATGGGTGGAGTACCGGGGAGCTGTTTTTT. The rearrangement uses TRBV11-1 and TRBJ2-2; D is ambiguous. Deletions cut 2 bases from V and 5 bases from J, with 15 bases between. Per the germline V gene, CDR1 is SGHAT and CDR2 is FQDESV (reference sequence). The CDR3 runs 16 residues. The variable domain in full, with the rest retrieved from reference TRBV11-1 and TRBJ2-2, is EAEVAQSPRYKITEKSQAVAFWCDPISGHATLYWYRQILGQGPELLVQFQDESVVDDSQLPKDRFSAERLKGVDSTLKIQPAELGDSAMYLCASSLLYGWSTGELFFGEGSRLTVL.

This chain connects TRBV5-1 to TRBJ2-2; D gene ambiguous. This CDR3 is built from 12 residues. Trimming took 5 bases from V and 2 from J, leaving 4 bases between them. Germline assignment: CDR1 SGHRS and CDR2 YFSETQ. This CDR3 is CASRLNTGELFF. CDR3 DNA sequence: TGCGCCAGCAGACTAAACACCGGGGAGCTGTTTTTT. Drawing the rest from reference TRBV5-1 and TRBJ2-2, the complete variable domain is KAGVTQTPRYLIKTRGQQVTLSCSPISGHRSVSWYQQTPGQGLQFLFEYFSETQRNKGNFPGRFSGRQFSNSRSEMNVSTLELGDSALYLCASRLNTGELFFGEGSRLTVL.

The gene calls are TRBV7-8 and TRBJ2-3; maybe TRBD1 (6 bases). The CDR3 sequence is 18 residues long. The germline V gene has CDR1 SGHVS and CDR2 FQNEAQ. The germline V and J ends were trimmed by 1 base and 3 bases, with 20 bases remaining between them. As DNA, the CDR3 is TGTGCCAGCAGCTTAGTCGGGCTAGGGGGTCGTGGGACAGATACGCAGTATTTT. Translating gives CASSLVGLGGRGTDTQYF.

V is TRBV5-8 and J is TRBJ2-1; 7 bases match TRBD1. The germline V gene encodes CDR1 SGHTS and CDR2 YDEGEE. CDR3 length: 15 residues. The ends lost 6 bases at V and 7 bases at J; junction bases unmatched: 13. The CDR3 region is CASTPLITGDNEQFF. The CDR3 DNA reads as TGTGCCAGCACGCCGTTAATCACAGGGGATAATGAGCAGTTCTTC.

This chain connects TRBV9 to TRBJ2-5; no definite D call. This CDR3 region has 13 residues. The V end was cut by 1 base, the J end by 5 bases, with 9 bases between. Germline V gives CDR1 SGDLS, CDR2 YYNGEE. The CDR3 DNA sequence: TGTGCCAGCAGCGTATCTAATTGGGAGACCCAGTACTTC. Amino acid sequence: CASSVSNWETQYF. The entire variable domain, with the rest obtained from reference TRBV9 and TRBJ2-5, is as follows: DSGVTQTPKHLITATGQRVTLRCSPRSGDLSVYWYQQSLDQGLQFLIQYYNGEERAKGNILERFSAQQFPDLHSELNLSSLELGDSALYFCASSVSNWETQYFGPGTRLLVL.

The chain is built from TRBV28 and TRBJ2-5; 11 nucleotides align to TRBD2. The CDR3 extends over 15 amino acids. Germline CDR1 MDHEN, CDR2 SYDVKM. J gave up 2 bases and V 4 bases, and 3 bases lay outside the gene matches. The CDR3 DNA is TGTGCCAGCAGTTCCCGACTAGCGGGGCAAGAGACCCAGTACTTC. Translating it yields CASSSRLAGQETQYF.

The chain recombines TRBV28 with TRBJ2-7; 8 bases map to TRBD2. CDR1 and CDR2 from the germline V gene are MDHEN and SYDVKM. J lost 3 bases, V lost 7 bases, and 14 bases had no gene match. The CDR3 covers 16 residues. The CDR3 nucleotides are TGTGCCAGCAAATCCCCTTCGGGCGGGGGGTTCTACGAGCAGTACTTC. It yields the protein CASKSPSGGGFYEQYF.

This rearrangement joins TRBV9 to TRBJ2-1; a possible D gene is TRBD1 (5 bases). The germline V gene encodes CDR1 SGDLS and CDR2 YYNGEE. The V gene lost 1 base and the J gene lost 8 bases, with 10 bases spanning the gap. CDR3 length equals 13 residues. CDR3 DNA: TGTGCCAGCAGCGTAATAGAAGGGGATGAGCAGTTCTTC. Its protein is CASSVIEGDEQFF.

The chain couples TRBV30 to TRBJ1-2; D unclear. CDR1 is GTSNPN, CDR2 SVGIG, per germline (reference sequence). Trimming took off 1 base at V and 7 bases at J, with 10 bases between the two ends. There are 12 residues in the CDR3. The CDR3 nucleotides are TGTGCCTGGAGTGGAGGGATCTCTGGCTACACCTTC. Encoded protein: CAWSGGISGYTF.

V and J are TRBV6-5 and TRBJ1-4; D perhaps matches TRBD1 (5 bases). The CDR3 is 15 amino acids. CDR1 is MNHEY and CDR2 is SVGAGI in the germline V gene. The ends were cut back, 0 bases at V and 7 bases at J, with 12 bases in the middle. This chain's CDR3 is CASSYSQGAAEKLFF. The CDR3 DNA is TGTGCCAGCAGTTACTCCCAAGGGGCAGCTGAAAAACTGTTTTTT.

V and J are TRBV6-6 and TRBJ1-3; D possibly corresponds to TRBD1 (5 bases). The length of the CDR3 is 14 residues. V shed 4 bases and J shed 2 bases, with 9 bases lying between them. The germline V gene has CDR1 MNHNY and CDR2 SVGAGI (reference sequence). The CDR3 sequence is CASSSTQAGNTIYF. In DNA form, the CDR3 reads TGTGCCAGCAGTTCGACACAGGCTGGAAACACCATATATTTT.

This chain links TRBV28 with TRBJ1-1; D is uncertain. With 2 bases removed from V and 10 bases from J, the gap between germline ends came to 11 bases. CDR1 is MDHEN and CDR2 is SYDVKM in the germline V gene. CDR3 length: 12 residues. CDR3 DNA sequence: TGTGCCAGCAGTTTAACCGGGTTGGGAGCTTTCTTT. Translation gives CASSLTGLGAFF.

The J gene is TRBJ1-6, the V gene TRBV28, with a possible D match to TRBD1 (6 bases). CDR3 length: 15 amino acids. Germline lookup yields CDR1 MDHEN and CDR2 SYDVKM. V dropped 1 base and J dropped 9 bases, with 13 bases sitting between them. CDR3 region: CASSLLRGGISPLHF. The CDR3 bases are TGTGCCAGCAGTTTATTGAGAGGGGGAATTTCACCCCTCCACTTT.

The genes are TRBV28 and TRBJ1-5; maybe TRBD1 (6 bases). Germline assignment: CDR1 MDHEN and CDR2 SYDVKM. The CDR3 is made up of 14 amino acids. Trimming shortened V by 5 bases and J by 5 bases, and 13 bases separated the two germline ends. CDR3 DNA: TGTGCCAGCAGTATACCGACAGGAGATCAGCCCCAGCATTTT. Translated: CASSIPTGDQPQHF. Together with reference TRBV28 and TRBJ1-5, the CDR3 gives the full variable domain: DVKVTQSSRYLVKRTGEKVFLECVQDMDHENMFWYRQDPGLGLRLIYFSYDVKMKEKGDIPEGYSVSREKKERFSLILESASTNQTSMYLCASSIPTGDQPQHFGDGTRLSIL.

The chain uses TRBV6-1 and TRBJ2-5; D not certain. Between the trimmed V and J ends, which lost 4 bases and 2 bases, there was a span of 8 bases. CDR1 and CDR2 (germline): MNHNS, SASEGT. The CDR3 sequence is 13 residues long. The CDR3 region has the DNA TGTGCCAGCAGTGTGCGGATACAAGAGACCCAGTACTTC. Translation gives CASSVRIQETQYF.

The chain uses TRBV5-1 and TRBJ2-5; maybe TRBD2 (5 bases). Per the germline V gene, CDR1 is SGHRS and CDR2 is YFSETQ. Trimming left V 1 base short and J 3 bases short, with 7 bases between. The CDR3 extends over 13 amino acids. CDR3 nucleotide sequence: TGCGCCAGCAGCTTGATGCGGGAAGAGACCCAGTACTTC. Translating it yields CASSLMREETQYF.

The gene calls are TRBV15 and TRBJ1-1, with D uncertain. Trimming cost V 7 bases and J 2 bases, with 14 bases left between them. Germline lookup yields CDR1 LNHNV and CDR2 YYDKDF (reference sequence). The CDR3 covers 14 residues. This CDR3 is CATTTGGANTEAFF. As DNA, the CDR3 is TGTGCCACCACGACTGGCGGAGCAAACACTGAAGCTTTCTTT.

This chain links TRBV29-1 with TRBJ2-7, with 9 nucleotides matching TRBD1. CDR1 is SQVTM and CDR2 is ANQGSEA in the germline V gene. Germline trimming cut 6 bases from V and 0 bases from J; bases unmatched to any gene: 9. This CDR3 region has 15 residues. This CDR3 is CSVLGQGMSSYEQYF. For the CDR3, the DNA is TGCAGCGTATTGGGACAGGGAATGAGCTCCTACGAGCAGTACTTC.

The V call is TRBV11-2, the J call TRBJ2-1; the D is unclear. The CDR3 has 12 residues. Trimming took off 1 base at V and 9 bases at J, with 7 bases between the two ends. Per germline, CDR1 SGHAT and CDR2 FQNNGV. The CDR3 loop is CASSLGRSEQFF. CDR3 DNA sequence: TGTGCCAGCAGCTTAGGTCGGTCTGAGCAGTTCTTC.

This rearrangement joins TRBV7-2 to TRBJ2-1; 7 positions match TRBD2. This CDR3 is 15 amino acids long. Germline assignment: CDR1 SGHTA and CDR2 FQGNSA. J gave up 7 bases and V 5 bases, and 11 bases lay outside the gene matches. Here the CDR3 DNA reads TGTGCCAGCAGCCCTAGACTAGCAACGGGGAATGAGCAGTTCTTC. Amino acids: CASSPRLATGNEQFF. Full variable domain (remainder filled in from reference TRBV7-2 and TRBJ2-1): GAGVSQSPSNKVTEKGKDVELRCDPISGHTALYWYRQSLGQGLEFLIYFQGNSAPDKSGLPSDRFSAERTGGSVSTLTIQRTQQEDSAVYLCASSPRLATGNEQFFGPGTRLTVL.